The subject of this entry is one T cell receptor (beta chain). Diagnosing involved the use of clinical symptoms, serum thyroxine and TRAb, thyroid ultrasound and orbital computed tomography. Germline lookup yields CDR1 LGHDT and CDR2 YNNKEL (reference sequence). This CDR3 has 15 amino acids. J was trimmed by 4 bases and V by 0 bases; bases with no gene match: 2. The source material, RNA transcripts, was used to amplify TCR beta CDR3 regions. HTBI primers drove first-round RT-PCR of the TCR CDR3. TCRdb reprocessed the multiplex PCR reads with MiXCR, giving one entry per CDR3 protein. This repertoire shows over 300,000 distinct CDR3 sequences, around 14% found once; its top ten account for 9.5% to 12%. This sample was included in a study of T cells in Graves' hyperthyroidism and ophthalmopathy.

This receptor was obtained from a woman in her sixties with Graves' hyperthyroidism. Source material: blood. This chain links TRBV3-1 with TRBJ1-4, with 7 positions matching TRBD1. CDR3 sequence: CASSQEGQNNEKLFF. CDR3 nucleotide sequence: TGTGCCAGCAGCCAAGAGGGACAGAATAATGAAAAACTGTTTTTT.